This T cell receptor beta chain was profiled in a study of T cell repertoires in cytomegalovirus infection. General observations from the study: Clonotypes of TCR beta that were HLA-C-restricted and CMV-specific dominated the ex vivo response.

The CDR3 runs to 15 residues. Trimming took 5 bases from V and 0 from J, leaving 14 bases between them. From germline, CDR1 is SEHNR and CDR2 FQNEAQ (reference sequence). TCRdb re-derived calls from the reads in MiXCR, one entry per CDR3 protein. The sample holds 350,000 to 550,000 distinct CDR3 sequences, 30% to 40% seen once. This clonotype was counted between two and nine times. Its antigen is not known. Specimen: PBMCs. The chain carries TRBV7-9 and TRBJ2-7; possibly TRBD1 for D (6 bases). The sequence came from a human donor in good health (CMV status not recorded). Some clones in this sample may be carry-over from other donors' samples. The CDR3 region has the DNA TGTGCCAGCAGCCTGGACAGCTTGACCTCCTACGAGCAGTACTTC. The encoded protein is CASSLDSLTSYEQYF.